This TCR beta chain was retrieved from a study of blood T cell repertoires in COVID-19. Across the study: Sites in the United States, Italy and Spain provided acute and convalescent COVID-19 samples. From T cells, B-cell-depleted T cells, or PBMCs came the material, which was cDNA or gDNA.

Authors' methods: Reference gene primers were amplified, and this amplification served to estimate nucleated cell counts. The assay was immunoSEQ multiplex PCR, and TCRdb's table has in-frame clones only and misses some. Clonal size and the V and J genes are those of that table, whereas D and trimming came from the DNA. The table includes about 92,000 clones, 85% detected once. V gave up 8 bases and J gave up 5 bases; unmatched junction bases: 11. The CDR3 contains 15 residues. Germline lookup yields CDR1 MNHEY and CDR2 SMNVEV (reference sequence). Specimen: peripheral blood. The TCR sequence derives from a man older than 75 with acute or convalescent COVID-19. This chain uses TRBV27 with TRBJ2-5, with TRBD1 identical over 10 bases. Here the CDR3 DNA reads TGTGCCAGCCGACTCGGACAGGGGGGTGGGGAGACCCAGTACTTC. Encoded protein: CASRLGQGGGETQYF.